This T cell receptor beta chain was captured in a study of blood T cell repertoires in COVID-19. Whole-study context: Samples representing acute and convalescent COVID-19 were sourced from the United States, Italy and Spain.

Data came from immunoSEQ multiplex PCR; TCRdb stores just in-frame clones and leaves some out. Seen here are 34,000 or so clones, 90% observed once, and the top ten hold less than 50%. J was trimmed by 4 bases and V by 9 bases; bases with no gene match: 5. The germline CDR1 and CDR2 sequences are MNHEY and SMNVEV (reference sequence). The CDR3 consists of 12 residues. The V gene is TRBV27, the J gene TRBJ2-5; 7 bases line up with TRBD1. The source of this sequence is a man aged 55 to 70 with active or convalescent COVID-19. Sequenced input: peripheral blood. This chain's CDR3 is CARQGRGETQYF. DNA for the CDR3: TGTGCCAGACAGGGGCGTGGAGAGACCCAGTACTTC.